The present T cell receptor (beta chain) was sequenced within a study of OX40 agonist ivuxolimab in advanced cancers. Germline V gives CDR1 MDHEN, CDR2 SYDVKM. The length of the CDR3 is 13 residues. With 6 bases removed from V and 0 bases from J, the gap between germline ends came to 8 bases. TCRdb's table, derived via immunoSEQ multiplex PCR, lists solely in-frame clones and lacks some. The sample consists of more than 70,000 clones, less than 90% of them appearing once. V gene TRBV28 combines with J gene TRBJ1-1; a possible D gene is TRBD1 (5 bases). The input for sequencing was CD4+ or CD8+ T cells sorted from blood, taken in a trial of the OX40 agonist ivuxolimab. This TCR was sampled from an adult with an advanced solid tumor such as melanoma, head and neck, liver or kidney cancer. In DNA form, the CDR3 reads TGTGCCAGCAGCGGACACATGAACACTGAAGCTTTCTTT. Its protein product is CASSGHMNTEAFF.